This T cell receptor (beta chain) comes out of a study of T cell repertoires in cytomegalovirus infection. The wider study: The public TCR beta signatures pointed to both CMV infection and matching HLA type.

The study's findings and limits: Cumulated frequencies of public TCR beta families served to identify carriers of CMV plus the relevant HLA. HLA-C-restricted TCR beta clonotypes specific for CMV led the ex vivo response.

TCRdb re-called the reads with MiXCR, one entry per CDR3 protein. The sample has hundreds of thousands of distinct CDR3 sequences; about 33% are singletons. The V end lost 5 bases, the J end lost 3 bases, and 15 bases lay between the germline ends. CDR1 is DFQATT and CDR2 is SNEGSKA in the germline V gene (reference sequence). This CDR3 region has 14 residues. A remark on this clonotype: What it binds is unknown.

Specimen: cultured PBMCs, collected from culture after CMV antigen stimulation. The chain joins TRBV20-1 to TRBJ2-3; D is perhaps TRBD2 (5 bases). The receptor comes from a human donor in good health (CMV status not recorded). Some clones in this sample may be carry-over from other donors' samples. The CDR3: CSAPSERMTDTQYF. CDR3 DNA sequence: TGCAGTGCTCCTAGTGAGCGGATGACAGATACGCAGTATTTT.